The 10 T cell receptor beta chains below come from one sample, sequenced in a study of blood T cell repertoires in COVID-19. Produced via immunoSEQ multiplex PCR; TCRdb's table is partial and in-frame only. The sample has about 310,000 clones, around nine tenths seen once; the top ten hold roughly a tenth. Sequencing was carried out using PBMCs or T cells enriched from blood (not recorded which). These receptors were collected from a woman aged 40 to 55 who had recovered from COVID-19.

Here the CDR3 DNA reads TGCAGTGCTAGTGTCCTTAGTGTCAACACCGGGGAGCTGTTTTTT. Protein: CSASVLSVNTGELFF. The chain has TRBV20-1 and TRBJ2-2, with D unclear. Germline values: CDR1 DFQATT, CDR2 SNEGSKA (reference sequence). There are 15 residues in the CDR3. The germline V and J ends were trimmed by 3 bases and 2 bases, with 13 bases remaining between them.

The V call is TRBV21-1, the J call TRBJ1-4; whether TRBD1, the table's D call, matches the DNA was not checked. TRBV21-1 is given as a pseudogene. CDR3 size: 15 residues. CDR3 DNA: TGTGCCAGCAAACCGACAGGGGGTAGAGATGAAAAACTGTTTTTT. This translates into CASKPTGGRDEKLFF.

The chain is built from TRBV7-9 and TRBJ2-7; 11 nucleotides match TRBD1. The V and J ends lost 1 base and 5 bases, in that order; junction bases with no gene match: 7. Per the germline V gene, CDR1 is SEHNR and CDR2 is FQNEAQ (reference sequence). CDR3 size: 16 residues. For the CDR3, the DNA is TGTGCCAGCAGCTTAGTGCCGGGACAGGGGGACCACGAGCAGTACTTC. Protein sequence: CASSLVPGQGDHEQYF.

The chain couples TRBV30 to TRBJ1-4, with unresolved D. Germline CDR1 reads GTSNPN; CDR2 reads SVGIG (reference sequence). This CDR3 is 12 amino acids long. Trimming took 2 bases from V and 8 from J, leaving 9 bases between them. CDR3 loop: CAWSPTWEKLFF. CDR3 sequence (DNA): TGTGCCTGGAGTCCTACGTGGGAAAAACTGTTTTTT.

The V call is TRBV19, the J call TRBJ2-3; TRBD1 is a possible D gene (5 bases). Trimming stripped 8 bases from V and 2 bases from J, with 11 bases between. The CDR3 totals 13 residues. The germline V gene encodes CDR1 LNHDA and CDR2 SQIVND (reference sequence). The CDR3 sequence: CASSDSSTDTQYF. CDR3 bases: TGTGCCAGTTCAGACAGTTCCACAGATACGCAGTATTTT.

This chain uses TRBV4-1 with TRBJ2-3; 10 bases align to TRBD2. The CDR3 loop spans 16 amino acids. The ends lost 6 bases at V and 0 bases at J; junction bases unmatched: 6. Germline lookup yields CDR1 MGHRA and CDR2 YSYEKL. In DNA, the CDR3 is TGCGCCAGCAGAGTACTAGCGGGGACTAGCACAGATACGCAGTATTTT. Amino acids: CASRVLAGTSTDTQYF.

The chain's CDR3 is CASSRSTETQYF. The DNA for the CDR3 is TGTGCCAGCAGCCGATCGACGGAGACGCAGTATTTT. The rearrangement joins TRBV9 to TRBJ2-3, with D uncertain. Germline V lookup: CDR1 SGDLS, CDR2 YYNGEE. V was trimmed by 4 bases and J by 9 bases, leaving 12 bases between them. The CDR3 spans 12 residues.

This rearrangement joins TRBV28 to TRBJ1-4; TRBD1 aligns across 8 bases. Germline V gene sequence: CDR1 MDHEN, CDR2 SYDVKM. The CDR3 runs 15 residues. Trimming cost V 7 bases and J 8 bases; bases outside gene matches: 12. CDR3 sequence reads: CASNTQGAVGEKLFF. The CDR3 DNA sequence: TGTGCCAGCAATACTCAGGGGGCGGTCGGCGAAAAACTGTTTTTT.

This sequence joins TRBV27 and TRBJ2-7; D is perhaps TRBD2 (5 bases). Trimming took off 3 bases at V and 2 bases at J, with 11 bases between the two ends. The germline gives CDR1 MNHEY, CDR2 SMNVEV (reference sequence). The CDR3 loop spans 14 amino acids. The CDR3 DNA sequence: TGTGCCAGCAGTTTCGAGGGAAAAACCTACGAGCAGTACTTC. This sequence encodes CASSFEGKTYEQYF.

The V call is TRBV5-1, the J call TRBJ2-3, with TRBD2 matching over 12 bases. CDR3 length: 16 residues. In germline, CDR1 is SGHRS, CDR2 YFSETQ. Losses at the gene ends were 4 bases for V and 0 bases for J; bases not matched to a gene: 3. CDR3 loop: CASSRTSGVSTDTQYF. CDR3 in DNA: TGCGCCAGCAGCAGGACTAGCGGGGTTAGCACAGATACGCAGTATTTT.